The rows below give T cell receptor beta chains drawn from one sample of a study of cytomegalovirus exposure and HLA in healthy donors. Clones were sequenced by immunoSEQ multiplex PCR, and TCRdb holds only the in-frame ones, with some missing. The table has 100,000 to 150,000 clones, over 75% seen once; the top ten hold more than 4%. The specimen was PBMCs. The receptors come from a male donor in good health and CMV-seropositive. Both conserved end residues are part of each CDR3. The order of the fields is CDR3 length, J gene, V gene, D gene, clone size, CDR3 protein, CDR3 DNA. A D gene is named only where the DNA matches it firmly. Rows give clone size only sometimes, using once, few, many, or a class for an expanded clone.

13 TRBJ2-7 TRBV10-3 TRBD1 . CAIQLPGQSEQYF TGTGCCATCCAACTCCCGGGACAGTCCGAGCAGTACTTC
17 TRBJ2-1 TRBV5-1 TRBD2 . CASSLGGTTRGYNEQFF TGCGCCAGCAGCTTGGGTGGGACTACTAGGGGTTACAATGAGCAGTTCTTC
13 TRBJ2-2 TRBV30 TRBD2 once CAWSRGGVGELFF TGTGCCTGGAGCCGGGGAGGGGTTGGGGAGCTGTTTTTT
13 TRBJ2-1 TRBV7-9 . . CASSLSGSNEQFF TGTGCCAGCAGCTTAAGCGGATCCAATGAGCAGTTCTTC
14 TRBJ1-1 TRBV28 . few CASSLGRDDTEAFF TGTGCCAGCAGTTTAGGCAGGGATGACACTGAAGCTTTCTTT
15 TRBJ2-3 TRBV5-4 TRBD2 few CASSLRGGSTDTQYF TGTGCCAGCAGCCTCCGGGGGGGGTCCACAGATACGCAGTATTTT
15 TRBJ2-3 TRBV6-6 TRBD2 . CASSYWRGSTDTQYF TGTGCCAGCAGTTACTGGCGGGGGAGCACAGATACGCAGTATTTT
17 TRBJ2-7 TRBV5-1 TRBD1 . CASSLAGGMRSSYEQYF TGCGCCAGCAGCTTGGCAGGGGGCATGCGGAGTTCCTACGAGCAGTACTTC
16 TRBJ1-2 TRBV5-1 TRBD1 once CASSPTPGQDGHGYTF TGCGCCAGCAGCCCCACTCCGGGACAGGATGGGCACGGCTACACCTTC
18 TRBJ2-2 TRBV4-1 . . CASSLRSLTGGFTGELFF TGCGCCAGCAGCCTTCGCTCGTTGACAGGAGGTTTCACCGGGGAGCTGTTTTTT
14 TRBJ2-5 TRBV5-1 . . CASTTMGAQETQYF TGCGCCAGCACTACCATGGGGGCTCAAGAGACCCAGTACTTC
16 TRBJ2-2 TRBV7-8 . . CASSLFGGTNTGELFF TGTGCCAGCAGCTTATTCGGGGGTACGAACACCGGGGAGCTGTTTTTT
13 TRBJ1-4 TRBV4-2 . . CASSRGRNEKLFF TGTGCCAGCAGCCGTGGGCGAAATGAAAAACTGTTTTTT
16 TRBJ2-7 TRBV7-8 . . CASSPLGMGGSYEQYF TGTGCCAGCAGCCCCCTTGGGATGGGGGGCTCCTACGAGCAGTACTTC
14 TRBJ2-7 TRBV7-2 . . CASSPSLRGSQQYF TGTGCCAGCAGCCCGTCGCTGCGAGGGTCCCAGCAGTACTTC
15 TRBJ2-3 TRBV7-2 . . CASSPTGFSTDTQYF TGTGCCAGCAGCCCTACAGGGTTTAGCACGGATACGCAGTATTTT
15 TRBJ1-1 TRBV19 TRBD1 few CASSESDRGNTEAFF TGTGCCAGTAGTGAATCGGACAGGGGGAACACTGAAGCTTTCTTT
13 TRBJ1-1 TRBV11-2 . . CASSARTVSEAFF TGTGCCAGCAGCGCGAGGACAGTTTCTGAAGCTTTCTTT
15 TRBJ2-7 TRBV19 . . CASSISRDSAYEQYF TGTGCCAGTAGTATATCGCGGGACAGTGCCTACGAGCAGTACTTC
14 TRBJ2-7 TRBV27 TRBD1 . CASSLDREPYEQYF TGTGCCAGCAGTCTAGACAGGGAGCCCTACGAGCAGTACTTC
13 TRBJ1-1 TRBV2 . . CASSVGASTEAFF TGTGCCAGCAGTGTAGGGGCCTCCACTGAAGCTTTCTTT
14 TRBJ1-4 TRBV28 . . CASSPSIVNEKLFF TGTGCCAGCAGTCCGAGTATCGTGAATGAAAAACTGTTTTTT
16 TRBJ2-7 TRBV4-1 . few CASSQDRGRVWNEQYF TGCGCCAGCAGCCAAGATAGGGGCAGGGTATGGAACGAGCAGTACTTC
14 TRBJ1-1 TRBV14 TRBD1 few CASNLSTGGITAFF TGTGCCAGCAACCTTTCTACAGGGGGCATTACGGCTTTCTTT
13 TRBJ1-2 TRBV28 TRBD1 few CASSLTGGFGYTF TGTGCCAGCAGTTTAACAGGGGGCTTTGGCTACACCTTC
14 TRBJ2-3 TRBV9 . . CASSGVASTDTQYF TGTGCCAGCAGCGGCGTTGCTAGCACAGATACGCAGTATTTT